This record concerns one TCR beta chain sequence. Its target antigen remains unknown. No base quality information exists; no much larger clone differs at one position. The library relied on the immunoSEQ multiplex PCR assay. A mixture of 60 forward primers for TCR Vbeta segments and 13 reverse primers for TCR Jbeta segments was used in the multiplex PCR. A multiplex PCR assay on genomic DNA amplified the CDR3 region of rearranged TCR beta genes. The Illumina HiSeq System was used to sequence the amplified TCR beta libraries as 87-base-pair reads. Under the source paper's analysis protocol: In a later analysis, tens of millions of unique TCR beta chains were counted across the roughly 610 repertoires, and roughly 11 million of these chains were shared by at least two donors. A nearest-neighbor algorithm error-corrected the raw reads and collapsed the reads into unique sequences, merging closely related sequences to remove PCR and sequencing errors. Alignment of CDR3 sequences to IMGT reference sequences was used to assign V, D and J gene segments. For a sequence to be retained, a match of at least six nucleotides to both a V gene segment and a J gene segment was required. Rearrangements were classified as productive when the CDR3 lacked stop codons and remained in frame with V and J, and all other rearrangements were classified as non-productive. Following IMGT convention, CDR3 was defined as the stretch from the second conserved V-encoded cysteine to the conserved J-encoded phenylalanine. In an earlier analysis of just under 600 of the donors, sequences lacking an unambiguous match to a single V gene segment were excluded. In an earlier analysis of roughly 600 of the donors, a V segment was called functional when productive rearrangements were above 56.7%, and segregating when the standard deviation between donors exceeded 5%. A statistical classification framework was developed to diagnose cytomegalovirus status using the catalog of TCR beta chain sequences. In a later analysis, V and J genes were assigned by comparing TCR nucleotide sequences against IMGT/GENE-DB human TR gene sequences. The TCRdist pipeline was used in a later analysis to assign CDR3 sequences and most-parsimonious VDJ recombination scenarios. In a later analysis, each TCR beta chain was defined by its CDR3 amino acid sequence together with its V-gene family, and reads without a unique V-gene family were excluded. To address suspected cross-contamination and a sequencing artifact, a later analysis removed 550 to 750 highly shared, low-generation-probability nucleotide sequences. In a later analysis, a clonal expansion index was calculated for each public chain from normalized within-repertoire ranks of inferred template counts. A later analysis computed generation probabilities with a VDJ recombination model fitted to out-of-frame rearrangements, and checked the results against IGoR. Hypergeometric tests were used in a later analysis to score TCR-TCR, TCR-HLA and TCR-CMV co-occurrence, with a repertoire-size bias correction applied to the TCR pairs. False discovery rates were estimated in a later analysis by permuting HLA or CMV assignments 20 times. In a later analysis, co-occurring TCRs were grouped using DBSCAN, and TCRdist sequence similarity was added for clustering within HLA-allele-positive subsets. Repertoires with fewer than 30,000 or more than 120,000 public chains, plus five repertoires with anomalous nucleotide sharing, were excluded from co-occurrence clustering. TCRdb holds this immuneACCESS table with in-frame rearrangements only. Some clones are missing; in checked studies, unresolved V genes explain under half, and the rest has no known cause. From that table come the V and J calls and clone size; the DNA was used to work out D and trimming. The sample table records about 87,000 clones; less than 80% of these occur just once. The ten largest clonotypes hold 20% to 25% of the sample.

The cohort comprised 670 or so healthy bone marrow donors. Cohort members were all nominally healthy when sampled, although unrecorded immune exposures were likely present. The donor was CMV seropositive and was included in the group of approximately 310 seropositive cohort members. A peripheral blood sample was provided by each donor, and peripheral blood mononuclear cells were used for TCR beta sequencing. Genomic DNA extraction from the blood cell samples was performed with the Qiagen DNeasy Blood Extraction Kit. Based on the germline V gene, the CDR1 and CDR2 sequences are SNHLY and FYNNEI. The CDR3 spans 16 residues, from the cysteine through the phenylalanine. Only CDR3 DNA is held: 48 bases, read in frame from base 1. V is pared back by 4 bases and J by 2 bases, with 17 bases lying between the germline termini. This sample is drawn from a study of cytomegalovirus exposure and HLA in healthy donors (dated 2017 in TCRdb). For the study in its entirety: According to an earlier analysis of a few hundred of the donors, some 180 million T cells yielded roughly 110 million unique TCR beta sequences and 276 Gb of sequence data. A later genetic analysis used genome-wide SNP genotypes for about three fifths of the 666 donors, treating that subset as a discovery cohort. An earlier analysis of around 580 of the donors used high-throughput TCR beta sequencing to judge whether each TCR beta V gene segment behaved as functional or pseudogenic. The study was designed to test whether signatures of past pathogen exposure could be identified by cataloging public T cell receptors. Every discovery cohort repertoire had been produced on one sequencing platform. An early release that covered about 600 HLA-typed donors contained approximately 300 gigabases of sequencing data and roughly 84 million unique TCR sequences. A later analysis re-examined previously published TCR beta repertoires from more than 600 donors and added high-resolution HLA genotyping to investigate patterns of TCR occurrence. High-throughput TCR immunosequencing, statistical association of individual TCRs with disease status, and machine learning were combined to predict cytomegalovirus infection status. Roughly 5 DR-DQ haplotypes were handled as single units for association and clustering, since linkage in the cohort was strong. A separate validation cohort of some 130 different subjects was used in addition to the approximately 670-subject first cohort. In the later analysis, no new phenotypic data were used to find candidate immune exposures; instead, reliance was placed on TCR beta sequences and their occurrence across donors. HLA typing included class I and class II loci at four-digit resolution. Typing coverage differed by locus: A, B, C, DRB1 and DQB1 were typed in roughly 620-630 donors, DQA1 in 522, DPA1 in some 610, and DPB1 in 450 to 480. On average, around 230,000 unique TCR beta nucleotide sequences were sequenced per donor among fewer than 500 genotyped donors of the cohort, with approximately 18% of those sequences being non-productive. Donor age, sex, ethnicity and CMV serostatus were compiled alongside the repertoire data. Of the 398 genotyped donors, more than 75% were placed in the genetic ancestry cluster associated with self-reported Caucasian donors. Using immunosequencing, the study profiled T cell repertoires from about 620 subjects and related those repertoires to cytomegalovirus serostatus.

Findings and caveats that apply to the study as a whole: According to the authors, the approach could potentially be generalized to other disease states and immunological phenotypes. The study listed over 150 TCR beta chains as associated with cytomegalovirus. The earlier analysis of almost 600 of the donors excluded fewer than 20 rarely observed V segments, including chromosome 9 orphons, because counts were too low. A later analysis found that TCR association rates varied across HLA loci, with DRB1 alleles showing the most associated TCRs and HLA-C alleles the fewest. CMV serostatus was the only immune exposure information available for the cohort. Because the 87-base-pair reads could not distinguish some IMGT-functional V segments, including TRBV6-2 and TRBV6-3, those segments were excluded. A later analysis associated about 18,000 TCR beta sequences with specific HLA alleles at a false discovery rate of 0.05. Because some donors lacked HLA typing at each locus, the association tests relied only on the typed subset. A further reported finding was that TCR beta sequences accurately predicted the HLA-A and HLA-B alleles for most subjects in the first cohort. According to a later analysis, parvovirus B19, influenza, CMV and Epstein-Barr virus appeared linked to several top co-occurrence clusters. Most CMV-associated TCR beta chains appeared to be HLA-restricted in a later analysis, and the HLA associations seemed to be driven largely by CMV exposure. A later analysis found that HLA-associated TCR beta chains were more clonally expanded and had lower generation probabilities than equally common non-associated chains. In a later genetic analysis, fewer N-insertions in productive TCRs were reported among donors in an Asian-associated ancestry cluster than the roughly 700-donor mean. A few of the identified cytomegalovirus-associated TCR beta chains were confirmed in vitro to be specific for cytomegalovirus antigens. A cluster of highly shared sequence variants was judged likely to be a technical artifact of the sequencing pipeline. In an earlier analysis of a few hundred of the donors, most TCR beta V segments were observed in productive rearrangements about 87% or about 30% of the time, broadly matching IMGT annotations. Presence/absence analyses assumed roughly uniform sequencing depth across donors, an assumption that may not hold. Only TCR beta chains were sequenced in this cohort, and the absence of alpha or paired-chain data limited detectable features. While some public TCRs were present in many individuals, most TCR sequences turned up only very rarely across donors. Correlated functional status among segregating V segments might be attributable to linkage disequilibrium, but an unknown experimental factor could not be ruled out. Cytomegalovirus status was reported to be diagnosed by the classifier with high specificity and sensitivity in both the original and validation cohorts. Strong co-occurrence of HLA alleles, especially DR and DQ, made assigning TCR associations to individual alleles difficult. A later genetic analysis associated a missense DCLRE1C variant with V-gene and J-gene trimming of TCR beta chains, and an independent cohort replicated the association.

The clonotype originates from a man younger than 40 in good health and CMV-seropositive. The sample comprised PBMCs. The V and J segments used are TRBV2 and TRBJ2-5, with a tentative D gene TRBD2 over 6 matching bases. The base sequence is TGTGCCAGCAGTGGGTGGATTAGCGGTCAACAAGAGACCCAGTACTTC. Protein translation: CASSGWISGQQETQYF.